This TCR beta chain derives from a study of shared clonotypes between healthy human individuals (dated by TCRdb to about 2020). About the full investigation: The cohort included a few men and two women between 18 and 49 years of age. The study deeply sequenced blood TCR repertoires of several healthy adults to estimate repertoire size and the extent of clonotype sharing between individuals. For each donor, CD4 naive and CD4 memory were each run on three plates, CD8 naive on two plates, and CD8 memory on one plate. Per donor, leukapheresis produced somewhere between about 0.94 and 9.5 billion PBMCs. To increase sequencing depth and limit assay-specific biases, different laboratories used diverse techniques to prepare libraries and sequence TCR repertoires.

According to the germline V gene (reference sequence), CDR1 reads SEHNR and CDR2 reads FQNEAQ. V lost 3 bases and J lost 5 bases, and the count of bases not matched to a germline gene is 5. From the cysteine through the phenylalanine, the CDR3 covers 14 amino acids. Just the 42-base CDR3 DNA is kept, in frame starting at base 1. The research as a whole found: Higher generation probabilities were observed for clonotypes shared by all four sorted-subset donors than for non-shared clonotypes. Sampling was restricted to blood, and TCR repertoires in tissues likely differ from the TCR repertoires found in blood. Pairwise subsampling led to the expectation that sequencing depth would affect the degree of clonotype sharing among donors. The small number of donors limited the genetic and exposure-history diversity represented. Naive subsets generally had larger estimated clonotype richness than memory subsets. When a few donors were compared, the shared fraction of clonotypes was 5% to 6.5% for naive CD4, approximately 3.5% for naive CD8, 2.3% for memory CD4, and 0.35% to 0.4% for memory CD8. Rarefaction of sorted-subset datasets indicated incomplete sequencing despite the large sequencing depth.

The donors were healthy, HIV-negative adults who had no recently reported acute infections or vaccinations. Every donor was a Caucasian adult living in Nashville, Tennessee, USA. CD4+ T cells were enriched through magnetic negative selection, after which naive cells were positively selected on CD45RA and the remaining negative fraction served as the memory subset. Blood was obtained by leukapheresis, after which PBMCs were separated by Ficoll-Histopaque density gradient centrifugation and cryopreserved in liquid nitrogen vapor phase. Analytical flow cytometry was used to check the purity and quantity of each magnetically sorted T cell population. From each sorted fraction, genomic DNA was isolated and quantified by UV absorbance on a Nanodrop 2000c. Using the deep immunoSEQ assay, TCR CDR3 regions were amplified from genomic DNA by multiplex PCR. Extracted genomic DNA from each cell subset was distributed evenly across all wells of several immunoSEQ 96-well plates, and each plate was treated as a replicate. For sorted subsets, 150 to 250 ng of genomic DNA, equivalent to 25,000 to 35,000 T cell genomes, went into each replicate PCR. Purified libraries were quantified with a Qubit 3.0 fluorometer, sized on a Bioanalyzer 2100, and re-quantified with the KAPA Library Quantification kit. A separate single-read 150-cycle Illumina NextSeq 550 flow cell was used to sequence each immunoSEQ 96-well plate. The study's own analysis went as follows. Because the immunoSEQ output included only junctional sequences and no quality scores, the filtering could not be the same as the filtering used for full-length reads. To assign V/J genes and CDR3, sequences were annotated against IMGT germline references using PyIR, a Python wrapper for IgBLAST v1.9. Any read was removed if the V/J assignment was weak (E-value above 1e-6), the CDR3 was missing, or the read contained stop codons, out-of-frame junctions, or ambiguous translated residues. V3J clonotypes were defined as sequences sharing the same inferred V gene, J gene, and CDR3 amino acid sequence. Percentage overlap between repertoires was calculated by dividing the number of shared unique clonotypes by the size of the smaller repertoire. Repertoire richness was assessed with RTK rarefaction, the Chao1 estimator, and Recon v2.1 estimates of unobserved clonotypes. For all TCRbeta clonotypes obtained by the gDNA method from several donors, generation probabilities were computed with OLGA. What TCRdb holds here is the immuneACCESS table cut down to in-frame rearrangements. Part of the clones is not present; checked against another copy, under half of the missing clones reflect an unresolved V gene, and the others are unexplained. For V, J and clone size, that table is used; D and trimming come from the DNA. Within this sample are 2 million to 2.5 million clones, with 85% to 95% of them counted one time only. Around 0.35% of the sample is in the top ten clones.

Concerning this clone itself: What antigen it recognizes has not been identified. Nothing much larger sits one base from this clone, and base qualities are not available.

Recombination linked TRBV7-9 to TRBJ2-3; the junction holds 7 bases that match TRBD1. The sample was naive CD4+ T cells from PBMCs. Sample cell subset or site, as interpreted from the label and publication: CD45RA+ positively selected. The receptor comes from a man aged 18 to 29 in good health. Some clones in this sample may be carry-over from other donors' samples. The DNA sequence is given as TGTGCCAGCAGCTTCGAGGGGGCGCTAGATACGCAGTATTTT. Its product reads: CASSFEGALDTQYF.